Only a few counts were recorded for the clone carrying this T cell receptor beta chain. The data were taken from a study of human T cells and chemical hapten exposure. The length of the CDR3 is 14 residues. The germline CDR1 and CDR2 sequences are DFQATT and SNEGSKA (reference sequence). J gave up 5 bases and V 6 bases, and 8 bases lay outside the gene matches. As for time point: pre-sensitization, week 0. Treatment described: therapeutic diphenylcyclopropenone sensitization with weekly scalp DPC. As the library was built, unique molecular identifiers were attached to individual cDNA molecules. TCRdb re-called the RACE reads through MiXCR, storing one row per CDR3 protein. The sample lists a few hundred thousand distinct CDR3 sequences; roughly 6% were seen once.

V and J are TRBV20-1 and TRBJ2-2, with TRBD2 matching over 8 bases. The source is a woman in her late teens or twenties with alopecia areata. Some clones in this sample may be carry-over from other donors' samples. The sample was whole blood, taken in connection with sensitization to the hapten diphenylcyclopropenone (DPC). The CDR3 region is CSARPGTSTGELFF. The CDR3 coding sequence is TGCAGTGCACGTCCCGGGACTAGTACCGGGGAGCTGTTTTTT.